The rows below give T cell receptor beta chains drawn from one sample of a study of molecular identifiers for immune sequencing clone quantification. TCRdb itself ran the PCR reads through MiXCR, one entry per CDR3 protein. The sample holds 97,000 or so distinct CDR3 sequences, 35% seen once. The sample taken for sequencing was naive CD8+ T cells from blood, with Jurkat cell RNA spiked in. The receptors originated from a human donor in good health. Some libraries in this study had Jurkat cell RNA spiked in. CDR3s include the opening cysteine and the closing phenylalanine or tryptophan. The order of the fields is clone size, D gene, J gene, V gene, CDR3 length, CDR3 DNA, CDR3 protein. The D gene is left open where the match is weak. A row's size may be missing; if present it is once, few, many or a size class.

size: many
D: .
J: TRBJ2-7
V: TRBV5-6
length: 18
DNA: TGTGCCAGCAGCCCCACACCAGGCAACCTGAGGAGGGGCTACGAGCAGTACTTC
CDR3: CASSPTPGNLRRGYEQYF

size: .
D: .
J: TRBJ2-3
V: TRBV19
length: 12
DNA: TGTGCCAGTAGTATAAGCGGAGATACGCAGTATTTT
CDR3: CASSISGDTQYF

size: many
D: .
J: TRBJ1-2
V: TRBV20-1
length: 13
DNA: TGCAGTGCCATCCCACAGGGCGACTATGGCTACACCTTC
CDR3: CSAIPQGDYGYTF

size: many
D: .
J: TRBJ1-5
V: TRBV21-1
length: 17
DNA: TGTGCCAGCAGAAGCCACCGGGACAGGGGATTCAATCAGCCCCAGCATTTT
CDR3: CASRSHRDRGFNQPQHF

size: .
D: TRBD2
J: TRBJ2-7
V: TRBV11-2
length: 15
DNA: TGTGCCAGCAGCTCATTACTAGCGGGAGAGGGGGAGCAGTACTTC
CDR3: CASSSLLAGEGEQYF

size: many
D: TRBD1
J: TRBJ2-7
V: TRBV7-9
length: 14
DNA: TGTGCCAGCAGCCCCCGGGACAGGGAGTTCGAGCAGTACTTC
CDR3: CASSPRDREFEQYF

size: .
D: TRBD1
J: TRBJ2-7
V: TRBV20-1
length: 13
DNA: TGCAGTGCCACAGGGGTGGCCTCCTACGAGCAGTACTTC
CDR3: CSATGVASYEQYF

size: .
D: TRBD2
J: TRBJ2-3
V: TRBV6-5
length: 19
DNA: TGTGCCAGCGGTGTGGCGGGCCAAGATCGGGAGGGCTACACAGATACGCAGTATTTT
CDR3: CASGVAGQDREGYTDTQYF

size: few
D: .
J: TRBJ2-1
V: TRBV19
length: 10
DNA: TGTGCCAGTAGCCACAATGAGCAGTTCTTC
CDR3: CASSHNEQFF

size: few
D: .
J: TRBJ2-3
V: TRBV21-1
length: 16
DNA: TGTGCCAGCAGCAAAGCTTCCCTAGCCCACACAGATACGCAGTATTTT
CDR3: CASSKASLAHTDTQYF

size: .
D: .
J: TRBJ2-5
V: TRBV11-3
length: 13
DNA: TGTGCCAGCAGCGACCGGAACCAAGAGACCCAGTACTTC
CDR3: CASSDRNQETQYF

size: .
D: .
J: TRBJ2-2
V: TRBV7-9
length: 13
DNA: TGTGCCAGCAGCCGAGGGGGTCTAGGGGAGCTGTTTTTT
CDR3: CASSRGGLGELFF

size: many
D: TRBD1
J: TRBJ2-1
V: TRBV6-5
length: 13
DNA: TGTGCCAGCAGTGGGACAGGGAATGGTGAGCAGTTCTTC
CDR3: CASSGTGNGEQFF

size: many
D: .
J: TRBJ2-3
V: TRBV5-1
length: 14
DNA: TGCGCCAGCAGCTTTCGGGCCGTCCCAGATACGCAGTATTTT
CDR3: CASSFRAVPDTQYF

size: many
D: .
J: TRBJ2-2
V: TRBV19
length: 18
DNA: TGTGCCAGTACAGGGATTACAGGACTAACCTCGAACACCGGGGAGCTGTTTTTT
CDR3: CASTGITGLTSNTGELFF

size: few
D: .
J: TRBJ2-2
V: TRBV24-1
length: 14
DNA: TGTGCCACCAGTGAGAACCTTCACACCGGGGAGCTGTTTTTT
CDR3: CATSENLHTGELFF

size: .
D: .
J: TRBJ2-7
V: TRBV11-2
length: 17
DNA: TGTGCCAGCAGACCCACAGTGGCAAACCCTAGCTCCTACGAGCAGTACTTC
CDR3: CASRPTVANPSSYEQYF

size: .
D: .
J: TRBJ2-5
V: TRBV5-3
length: 14
DNA: TGTGCCAGCAGCCCACTGGACTCGCGAGAGACCCAGTACTTC
CDR3: CASSPLDSRETQYF

size: .
D: TRBD2
J: TRBJ2-1
V: TRBV20-1
length: 15
DNA: TGCAGTGCCAACGAGTGGACTAGCGGACACAATGAGCAGTTCTTC
CDR3: CSANEWTSGHNEQFF

size: few
D: .
J: TRBJ2-7
V: TRBV7-8
length: 13
DNA: TGTGCCAGCAGCTTTTTAGCAGACTACGAGCAGTACTTC
CDR3: CASSFLADYEQYF

size: many
D: .
J: TRBJ1-2
V: TRBV10-2
length: 12
DNA: TGCGCCAGCAGTGTCACCAACTATGGCTACACCTTC
CDR3: CASSVTNYGYTF

size: .
D: .
J: TRBJ2-4
V: TRBV4-2
length: 16
DNA: TGTGCCAGCAGCCAAGTTTACGCGGTTCCCAAAAACATTCAGTACTTC
CDR3: CASSQVYAVPKNIQYF

size: .
D: .
J: TRBJ1-1
V: TRBV13
length: 12
DNA: TGTGCCAGCAGCCCCAGGGATTTTGAAGCTTTCTTT
CDR3: CASSPRDFEAFF

size: few
D: .
J: TRBJ2-3
V: TRBV11-2
length: 17
DNA: TGTGCCAGCAGCTTAGTGAGGGAGCGGTGGGGCACAGATACGCAGTATTTT
CDR3: CASSLVRERWGTDTQYF

size: few
D: .
J: TRBJ1-1
V: TRBV4-3
length: 13
DNA: TGCGCCAGCAGCCAGGTGGCGGGCACTGAAGCTTTCTTT
CDR3: CASSQVAGTEAFF

size: .
D: .
J: TRBJ2-5
V: TRBV7-9
length: 14
DNA: TGTGCCAGCAGCTTAGTCAACAGTCAAGAGACCCAGTACTTC
CDR3: CASSLVNSQETQYF

size: .
D: .
J: TRBJ2-7
V: TRBV21-1
length: 16
DNA: TGTGCCAGCAGCAAAAATTGTCTTGGACGGACCTACGAGCAGTACTTC
CDR3: CASSKNCLGRTYEQYF

size: few
D: .
J: TRBJ1-1
V: TRBV18
length: 15
DNA: TGTGCCAGCTCACCACCGAGGGGGGTGAACACTGAAGCTTTCTTT
CDR3: CASSPPRGVNTEAFF

size: few
D: TRBD2
J: TRBJ2-3
V: TRBV4-3
length: 14
DNA: TGCGCCAGCAGCCAAGAATCATTGCGGGAGACGCAGTATTTT
CDR3: CASSQESLRETQYF

size: .
D: .
J: TRBJ1-5
V: TRBV10-3
length: 16
DNA: TGTGCCATCAGTGAGTCGCCCGAGAATAGCAATCAGCCCCAGCATTTT
CDR3: CAISESPENSNQPQHF

size: many
D: .
J: TRBJ2-7
V: TRBV28
length: 13
DNA: TGTGCCAGCAGTTTTTATGGGGGGTACGAGCAGTACTTC
CDR3: CASSFYGGYEQYF

size: once
D: .
J: TRBJ2-3
V: TRBV7-2
length: 14
DNA: TGTGCCAGCAGCTTTGCGGAGTTAGAAGATACGCAGTATTTT
CDR3: CASSFAELEDTQYF

size: .
D: .
J: TRBJ1-2
V: TRBV9
length: 12
DNA: TGTGCCAGCAGCTCATCCACGTATGGCTACACCTTC
CDR3: CASSSSTYGYTF

size: many
D: TRBD2
J: TRBJ2-7
V: TRBV4-2
length: 15
DNA: TGTGCCAGCAGCCACATCGCGGGAGGTGCCTACGAGCAGTACTTC
CDR3: CASSHIAGGAYEQYF

size: few
D: .
J: TRBJ1-2
V: TRBV4-2
length: 17
DNA: TGTGCCAGCAGCCCCCCGGACTTCAAGTGGGGGTTCGATGGCTACACCTTC
CDR3: CASSPPDFKWGFDGYTF